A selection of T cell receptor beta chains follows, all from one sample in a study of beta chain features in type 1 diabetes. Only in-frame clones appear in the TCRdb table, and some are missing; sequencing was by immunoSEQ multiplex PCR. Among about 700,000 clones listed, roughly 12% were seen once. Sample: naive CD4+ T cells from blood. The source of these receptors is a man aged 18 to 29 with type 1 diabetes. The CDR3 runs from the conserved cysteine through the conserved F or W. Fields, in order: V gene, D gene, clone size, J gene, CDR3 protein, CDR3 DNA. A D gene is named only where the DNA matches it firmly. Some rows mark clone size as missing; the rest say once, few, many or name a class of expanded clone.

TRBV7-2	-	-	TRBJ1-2	CASSLGQNYGYTF	TGTGCCAGCAGCTTAGGGCAGAACTATGGCTACACCTTC
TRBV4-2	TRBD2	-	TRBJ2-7	CASSQVGLAGGNENEQYF	TGTGCCAGCAGCCAAGTTGGACTAGCGGGGGGCAACGAGAATGAGCAGTACTTC
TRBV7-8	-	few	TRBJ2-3	CASSSEGWVTDTQYF	TGTGCCAGCAGCTCAGAGGGGTGGGTTACAGATACGCAGTATTTT
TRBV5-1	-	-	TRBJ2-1	CASSLAPLNAGSSYNEQFF	TGCGCCAGCAGCTTGGCTCCGTTAAACGCAGGGAGCTCCTACAATGAGCAGTTCTTC
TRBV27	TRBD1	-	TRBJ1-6	CASSNRQGIRNSPLHF	TGTGCCAGCAGTAATCGACAGGGGATTCGTAATTCACCCCTCCACTTT
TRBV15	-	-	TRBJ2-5	CATSSGKEGGFETQYF	TGTGCCACCAGCAGCGGCAAGGAGGGCGGATTCGAGACCCAGTACTTC
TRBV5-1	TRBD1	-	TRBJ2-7	CASSTGQGAYEQYF	TGCGCCAGCAGCACGGGACAGGGGGCCTACGAGCAGTACTTC
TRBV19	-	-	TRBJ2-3	CASSMQENTDTQYF	TGTGCCAGTAGTATGCAGGAAAACACAGATACGCAGTATTTT
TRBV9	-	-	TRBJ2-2	CASSVTIDTGELFF	TGTGCCAGCAGCGTAACCATAGACACCGGGGAGCTGTTTTTT
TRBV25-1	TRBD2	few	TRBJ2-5	CASSDGRGNPQETQYF	TGTGCCAGCAGTGACGGGCGGGGGAACCCCCAAGAGACCCAGTACTTC
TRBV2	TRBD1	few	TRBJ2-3	CASVTGGKTADTQYF	TGTGCCAGCGTTACAGGGGGCAAGACCGCGGATACGCAGTATTTT
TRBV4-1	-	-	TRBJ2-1	CASSRNRPGSEGSYNEQFF	TGCGCCAGCAGCCGAAACAGACCGGGATCGGAGGGGTCCTACAATGAGCAGTTCTTC
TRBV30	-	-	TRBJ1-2	CAWTSGSGYTF	TGTGCCTGGACATCCGGGAGCGGCTACACCTTC
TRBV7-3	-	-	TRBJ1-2	CASSPSGGSYGYTF	TGTGCCAGCAGCCCCTCGGGGGGAAGCTATGGCTACACCTTC
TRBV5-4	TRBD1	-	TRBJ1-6	CASSKGQGDSPLHF	TGTGCCAGCAGCAAGGGACAGGGAGATTCACCCCTCCACTTT
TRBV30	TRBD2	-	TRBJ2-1	CAWSVSGGAYNEQFF	TGTGCCTGGAGTGTTAGCGGGGGGGCCTACAATGAGCAGTTCTTC
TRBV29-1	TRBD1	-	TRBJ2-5	CSVGVSGGLETQYF	TGCAGCGTTGGGGTCTCAGGGGGCCTAGAGACCCAGTACTTC
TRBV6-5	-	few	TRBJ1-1	CASSLTPGLAFF	TGTGCCAGCAGCCTAACTCCAGGTTTAGCTTTCTTT
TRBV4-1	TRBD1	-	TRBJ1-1	CASSQDPGQGATEAFF	TGCGCCAGCAGCCAAGATCCGGGACAGGGTGCCACTGAAGCTTTCTTT
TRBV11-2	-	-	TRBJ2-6	CATGSGANVLTF	TGTGCCACGGGGTCTGGGGCCAACGTCCTGACTTTC
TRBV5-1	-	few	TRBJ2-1	CASSSQGRPDSYNEQFF	TGCGCCAGCAGCTCCCAGGGCAGGCCTGACTCCTACAATGAGCAGTTCTTC
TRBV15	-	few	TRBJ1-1	CATSRAPHLNTEAFF	TGTGCCACCAGCAGAGCCCCGCACCTAAACACTGAAGCTTTCTTT
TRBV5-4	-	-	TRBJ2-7	CASSQEQGESYEQYF	TGTGCCAGCAGCCAAGAGCAGGGAGAGTCCTACGAGCAGTACTTC
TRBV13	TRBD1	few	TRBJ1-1	CASSLNRGTEAFF	TGTGCCAGCAGCTTAAACAGGGGGACTGAAGCTTTCTTT
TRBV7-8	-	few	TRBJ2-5	CASRDPYQETQYF	TGTGCCAGCAGAGACCCATACCAAGAGACCCAGTACTTC
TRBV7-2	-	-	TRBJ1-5	CASSLLNGGEQPQHF	TGTGCCAGCAGCTTATTAAATGGGGGCGAACAGCCCCAGCATTTT
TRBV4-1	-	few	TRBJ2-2	CASSPSTRGRITGELFF	TGCGCCAGCAGCCCCTCGACCCGGGGTAGGATCACCGGGGAGCTGTTTTTT
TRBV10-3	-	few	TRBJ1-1	CAIRSDSEAFF	TGTGCCATCAGGTCAGATTCTGAAGCTTTCTTT
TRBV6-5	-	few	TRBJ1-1	CASSLEGPNTEAFF	TGTGCCAGCAGTCTCGAAGGGCCTAACACTGAAGCTTTCTTT
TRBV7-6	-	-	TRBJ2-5	CASSLAQGGIETQYF	TGTGCCAGCAGCTTAGCTCAGGGAGGAATAGAGACCCAGTACTTC
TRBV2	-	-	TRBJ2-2	CASSELAPGELFF	TGTGCCAGCAGTGAACTAGCGCCCGGGGAGCTGTTTTTT
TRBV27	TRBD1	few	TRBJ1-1	CASSIRQGANTEAFF	TGTGCCAGCAGTATACGACAGGGCGCGAACACTGAAGCTTTCTTT
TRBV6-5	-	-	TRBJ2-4	CASRIVAKNIQYF	TGTGCCAGCAGGATAGTAGCCAAAAACATTCAGTACTTC
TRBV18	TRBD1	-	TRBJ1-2	CASSPRDSDFYTF	TGTGCCAGCTCACCAAGGGACAGTGACTTCTACACCTTC
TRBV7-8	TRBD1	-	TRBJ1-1	CASSLSQGDTEAFF	TGTGCCAGCAGCTTAAGTCAGGGGGACACTGAAGCTTTCTTT
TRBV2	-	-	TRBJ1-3	CASSVQGGNTIYF	TGTGCCAGCAGTGTACAGGGAGGAAACACCATATATTTT
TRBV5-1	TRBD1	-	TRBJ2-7	CASSPSRDRVAYEQYF	TGCGCCAGCAGCCCCTCGAGGGACAGGGTCGCCTACGAGCAGTACTTC
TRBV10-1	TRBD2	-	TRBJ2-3	CASSEVASGAHTDTQYF	TGCGCCAGCAGTGAGGTCGCTAGCGGGGCACACACAGATACGCAGTATTTT
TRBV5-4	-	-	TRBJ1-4	CASSLAGGRLFF	TGTGCCAGCAGCTTGGCCGGGGGGAGACTGTTTTTT
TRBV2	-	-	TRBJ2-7	CASSGVVSNYEQYF	TGTGCCAGCAGTGGAGTGGTCAGCAACTACGAGCAGTACTTC
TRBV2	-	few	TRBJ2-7	CATLRGTYEQYF	TGTGCCACCCTCAGGGGCACCTACGAGCAGTACTTC
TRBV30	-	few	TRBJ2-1	CAWSVGGGSYNEQFF	TGTGCCTGGAGTGTAGGCGGCGGTTCCTACAATGAGCAGTTCTTC
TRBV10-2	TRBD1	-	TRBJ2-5	CASTPGGTGRETQYF	TGCGCCAGCACTCCCGGCGGGACAGGGCGAGAGACCCAGTACTTC
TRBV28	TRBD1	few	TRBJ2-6	CASGTGPGANVLTF	TGTGCCAGCGGGACAGGCCCTGGGGCCAACGTCCTGACTTTC
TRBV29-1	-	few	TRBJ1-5	CSVAYSNQPQHF	TGCAGCGTGGCCTATAGCAATCAGCCCCAGCATTTT
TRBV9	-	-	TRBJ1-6	CASSERTAPLPSPLHF	TGTGCCAGCAGCGAGAGGACAGCGCCCCTCCCTTCACCCCTCCACTTT
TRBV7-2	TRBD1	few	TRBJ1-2	CASRPGTGNYGYTF	TGTGCCAGCAGACCCGGGACAGGGAACTATGGCTACACCTTC
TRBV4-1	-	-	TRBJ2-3	CASSQAATRAPDTQYF	TGCGCCAGCAGCCAGGCGGCCACCCGGGCCCCAGATACGCAGTATTTT
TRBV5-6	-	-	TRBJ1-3	CASSLEAGGSGNTIYF	TGTGCCAGCAGCTTGGAGGCTGGGGGCTCTGGAAACACCATATATTTT
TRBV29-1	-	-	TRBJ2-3	CSVQPSTDTQYF	TGCAGCGTGCAGCCGAGCACAGATACGCAGTATTTT
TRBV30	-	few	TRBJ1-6	CAWSVVGIGPLHF	TGTGCCTGGAGTGTAGTGGGGATTGGTCCCCTCCACTTT
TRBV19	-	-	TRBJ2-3	CASSTLITDTQYF	TGTGCCAGTAGTACGCTCATTACAGATACGCAGTATTTT
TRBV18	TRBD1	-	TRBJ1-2	CASSPTGDGYTF	TGTGCCAGCTCACCGACAGGGGATGGCTACACCTTC